The rows below give T cell receptor beta chains drawn from one sample of a study of shared clonotypes between healthy human individuals. Libraries were prepared by immunoSEQ multiplex PCR; TCRdb keeps only in-frame clonotypes and omits some of them. The sample includes more than 2,000,000 clones, about 92% of them seen just once. The sample was naive CD4+ T cells from PBMCs. These receptors were taken from a man younger than 30 in good health. Some clones in this sample may be carry-over from other donors' samples. Each CDR3 is given without its conserved first and last residue. The D gene is left open where the match is weak.

length: 13
J: TRBJ2-7
D: .
V: TRBV4-2
CDR3: ASGTWDTTAYEQY

length: 12
J: TRBJ2-7
D: TRBD1
V: TRBV10-2
CDR3: ASSGTGLGYEQY

length: 14
J: TRBJ2-1
D: TRBD1
V: TRBV7-8
CDR3: ASSVYRDRAYNEQF

length: 12
J: TRBJ1-1
D: .
V: TRBV29-1
CDR3: SVTGTLRDTEAF

length: 12
J: TRBJ2-7
D: TRBD1
V: TRBV9
CDR3: ASSVTGQSYEQY

length: 13
J: TRBJ1-4
D: TRBD1
V: TRBV29-1
CDR3: SAQGTVFANEKLF

length: 13
J: TRBJ1-5
D: .
V: TRBV18
CDR3: ASSPSQGLDQPQH

length: 13
J: TRBJ1-1
D: .
V: TRBV11-2
CDR3: ASSQLTALNTEAF

length: 13
J: TRBJ2-3
D: .
V: TRBV5-1
CDR3: ASSLTTLSTDTQY

length: 12
J: TRBJ1-1
D: .
V: TRBV6-5
CDR3: ASMPWAGETEAF

length: 13
J: TRBJ2-5
D: .
V: TRBV5-6
CDR3: ASSLTTGVRETQY

length: 12
J: TRBJ1-2
D: .
V: TRBV30
CDR3: AWSDTGFYYGYT

length: 13
J: TRBJ1-1
D: .
V: TRBV7-9
CDR3: ASRKDPWGGTEAF

length: 14
J: TRBJ2-7
D: .
V: TRBV10-3
CDR3: AISGSGQAFRGEQY

length: 13
J: TRBJ1-1
D: .
V: TRBV27
CDR3: ASSLSGWQNTEAF

length: 11
J: TRBJ2-7
D: TRBD2
V: TRBV5-6
CDR3: ASSRAGVYEQY

length: 11
J: TRBJ1-2
D: .
V: TRBV6-1
CDR3: ASKEGPDYGYT

length: 11
J: TRBJ2-2
D: .
V: TRBV7-2
CDR3: ASSRQNTGELF

length: 12
J: TRBJ2-1
D: .
V: TRBV27
CDR3: ASTRPGSTGEQF

length: 10
J: TRBJ2-2
D: .
V: TRBV10-3
CDR3: AIRPGAGELF

length: 12
J: TRBJ1-5
D: TRBD1
V: TRBV5-1
CDR3: ASSAGTGNQPQH

length: 11
J: TRBJ2-1
D: .
V: TRBV28
CDR3: ASCRAGFDEQF

length: 12
J: TRBJ2-5
D: .
V: TRBV5-1
CDR3: ASSLEGTGETQY

length: 13
J: TRBJ1-1
D: TRBD1
V: TRBV10-3
CDR3: AIRTDREGYTEAF

length: 14
J: TRBJ1-1
D: TRBD1
V: TRBV6-1
CDR3: ASSERETGLNTEAF

length: 11
J: TRBJ2-7
D: .
V: TRBV28
CDR3: ATGRGSSYEQY

length: 13
J: TRBJ2-7
D: TRBD2
V: TRBV18
CDR3: ASSPIAGGALEQY

length: 13
J: TRBJ2-5
D: .
V: TRBV4-2
CDR3: ASSQDLTSQETQY

length: 14
J: TRBJ2-2
D: TRBD2
V: TRBV5-1
CDR3: ASSLGTSGNTGELF

length: 14
J: TRBJ1-5
D: .
V: TRBV28
CDR3: ASSYLGGRVGQPQH

length: 11
J: TRBJ2-1
D: .
V: TRBV19
CDR3: ASRGLGYNEQF

length: 14
J: TRBJ2-7
D: .
V: TRBV7-6
CDR3: ASSLAYAKISYEQY

length: 15
J: TRBJ2-7
D: TRBD2
V: TRBV18
CDR3: ASSPRQVGTSSYEQY

length: 10
J: TRBJ2-2
D: .
V: TRBV27
CDR3: ASSLGHGQLF

length: 10
J: TRBJ1-4
D: TRBD1
V: TRBV7-9
CDR3: ASSPQGEKLF

length: 14
J: TRBJ1-5
D: .
V: TRBV28
CDR3: ASSLPGTTSNQPQH

length: 11
J: TRBJ1-1
D: .
V: TRBV5-4
CDR3: ASSLRTDTEAF

length: 12
J: TRBJ1-1
D: .
V: TRBV28
CDR3: ASSSPTTNTEAF

length: 11
J: TRBJ2-7
D: .
V: TRBV11-3
CDR3: ASSLARGYEQY

length: 14
J: TRBJ2-3
D: TRBD2
V: TRBV5-1
CDR3: ASRASGRSGTDTQY

length: 13
J: TRBJ1-1
D: TRBD1
V: TRBV19
CDR3: ASRTGTGRNTEAF

length: 12
J: TRBJ1-3
D: .
V: TRBV15
CDR3: ATSPPGPGNTIY